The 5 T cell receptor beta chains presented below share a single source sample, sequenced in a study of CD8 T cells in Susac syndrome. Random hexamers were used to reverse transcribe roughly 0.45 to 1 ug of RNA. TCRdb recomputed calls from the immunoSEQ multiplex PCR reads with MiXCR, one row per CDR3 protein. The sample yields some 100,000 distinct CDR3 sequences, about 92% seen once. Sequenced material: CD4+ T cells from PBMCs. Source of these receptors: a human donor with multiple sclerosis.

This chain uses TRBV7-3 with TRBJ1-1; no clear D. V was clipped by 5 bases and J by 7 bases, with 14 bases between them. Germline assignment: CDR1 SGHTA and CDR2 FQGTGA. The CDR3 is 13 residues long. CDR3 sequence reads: CASSRQTLFEAFF. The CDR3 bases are TGTGCCAGCAGCCGCCAGACTCTCTTTGAAGCTTTCTTT.

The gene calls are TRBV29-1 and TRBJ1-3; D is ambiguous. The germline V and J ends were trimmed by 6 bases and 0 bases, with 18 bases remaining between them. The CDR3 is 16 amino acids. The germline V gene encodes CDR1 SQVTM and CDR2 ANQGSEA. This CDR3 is CSVESPFVSSGNTIYF. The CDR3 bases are TGCAGCGTCGAGTCGCCCTTTGTAAGCTCTGGAAACACCATATATTTT.

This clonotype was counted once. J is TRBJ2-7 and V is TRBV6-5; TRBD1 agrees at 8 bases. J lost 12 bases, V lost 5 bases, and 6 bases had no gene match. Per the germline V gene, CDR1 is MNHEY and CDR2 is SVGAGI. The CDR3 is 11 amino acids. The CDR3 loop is CASSNGQGLYF. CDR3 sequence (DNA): TGTGCCAGCAGTAATGGACAGGGCTTGTACTTC.

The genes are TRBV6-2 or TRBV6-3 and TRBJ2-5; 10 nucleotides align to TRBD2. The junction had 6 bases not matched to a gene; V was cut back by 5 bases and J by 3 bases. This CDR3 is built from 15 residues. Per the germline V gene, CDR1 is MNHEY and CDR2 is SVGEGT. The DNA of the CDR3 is TGTGCCAGCAGTCTCCTAGCGGGGGAGGAAGAGACCCAGTACTTC. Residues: CASSLLAGEEETQYF.

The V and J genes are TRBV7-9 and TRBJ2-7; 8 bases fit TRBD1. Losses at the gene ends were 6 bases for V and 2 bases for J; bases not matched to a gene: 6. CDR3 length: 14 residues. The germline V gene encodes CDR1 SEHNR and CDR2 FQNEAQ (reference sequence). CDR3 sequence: CASSLTGEAYEQYF. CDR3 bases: TGTGCCAGCAGTCTGACAGGGGAAGCCTACGAGCAGTACTTC. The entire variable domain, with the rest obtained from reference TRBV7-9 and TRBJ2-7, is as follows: DTGVSQNPRHKITKRGQNVTFRCDPISEHNRLYWYRQTLGQGPEFLTYFQNEAQLEKSRLLSDRFSAERPKGSFSTLEIQRTEQGDSAMYLCASSLTGEAYEQYFGPGTRLTVT.